A single sample is the source of the 16 T cell receptor beta chains below, sequenced in a study of T-cell reconstitution after alpha-beta-depleted transplantation in children. Unique molecular identifiers featured in how the TCRbeta library was prepared. TCRdb re-called the PCR reads with MiXCR, one entry per CDR3 protein. The sample holds about 500,000 distinct CDR3 sequences, over 9.5% seen once. This sample comprised PBMCs, mostly from graft donor cells, obtained 180 days after TCRalphabeta/CD19-depleted stem cell transplant. The receptors originated from a female patient aged 2-9 years who had a stem cell transplant for aplastic anemia, so the T cells may come from the graft donor.

This clonotype has a count of ten or more. The rearrangement uses TRBV27 and TRBJ2-2; 11 positions match TRBD2. Trimming took 6 bases from V and 2 from J; bases not matched to a gene: 11. CDR1 and CDR2 from the germline V gene are MNHEY and SMNVEV (reference sequence). The CDR3 totals 18 residues. CDR3: CASSNNLLAGDNTGELFF. The DNA of the CDR3 is TGTGCCAGCAGCAATAACCTACTAGCGGGAGATAACACCGGGGAGCTGTTTTTT.

In DNA, the CDR3 is TGTGCCAGCTCAACCAATCATCTGCGCGAGACCCAGTACTTC. Encoded protein: CASSTNHLRETQYF. The chain couples TRBV18 to TRBJ2-5; D unresolved. V lost 5 bases and J lost 5, with 15 bases in between. Per germline, CDR1 KGHSH and CDR2 LQKENI. The CDR3 extends over 14 amino acids.

This clonotype was seen a few times. The chain combines TRBV20-1 with TRBJ1-6; D unclear. The CDR3 consists of 13 residues. Between the trimmed V and J ends, which lost 2 bases and 8 bases, there was a span of 10 bases. From germline, CDR1 is DFQATT and CDR2 SNEGSKA (reference sequence). CDR3 protein: CSARKGMDSPLHF. The CDR3 DNA reads TGCAGTGCTAGAAAGGGAATGGATTCACCCCTCCACTTT.

The chain employs TRBV5-1 and TRBJ2-5, with 8 bases matching TRBD2. The germline V gene encodes CDR1 SGHRS and CDR2 YFSETQ. The CDR3 is 15 amino acids. V trimming: 0 bases; J trimming: 6 bases; junction bases outside the gene matches: 7. The chain's CDR3 is CASSLEAGEPKTQYF. The CDR3 bases are TGCGCCAGCAGCTTGGAAGCGGGAGAGCCAAAGACCCAGTACTTC.

This clonotype was seen a few times. This CDR3 reads CASNEWGRLPGLWTGELFF. CDR3 DNA: TGTGCCAGCAACGAGTGGGGGCGACTACCCGGATTATGGACCGGGGAGCTGTTTTTT. V is TRBV4-2 and J is TRBJ2-2, with a possible D match to TRBD1 (6 bases). The CDR3 is 19 amino acids. Trimming removed 7 bases at V and 5 bases at J, with 29 bases between. Germline CDR1 and CDR2: LGHNA and YNFKEQ.

This sequence joins TRBV19 and TRBJ2-1, with D possibly called TRBD1 or TRBD2 (5 bases each). V dropped 9 bases and J dropped 7 bases, with 22 bases sitting between them. The germline CDR1 and CDR2 sequences are LNHDA and SQIVND (reference sequence). This CDR3 comprises 15 residues. CDR3: CASQPPGRRRNEQFF. DNA of the CDR3: TGTGCCAGCCAACCGCCGGGACGGCGTAGGAATGAGCAGTTCTTC.

This clonotype has just a few counts. This chain connects TRBV27 to TRBJ1-5, with 9 bases lining up with TRBD1. The J segment lost 7 bases and the V segment lost 3 bases, leaving 1 base of the junction unmatched. This CDR3 is 13 amino acids long. Per the germline V gene, CDR1 is MNHEY and CDR2 is SMNVEV (reference sequence). The CDR3 DNA reads TGTGCCAGCAGTTTCGGACAGGGGCAGCCCCAGCATTTT. It specifies CASSFGQGQPQHF.

The chain couples TRBV7-2 to TRBJ1-1; D gene uncertain. The CDR3 spans 16 residues. Between the trimmed V and J ends, which lost 3 bases and 4 bases, there was a span of 18 bases. Looked up from germline, CDR1 is SGHTA and CDR2 is FQGNSA. This CDR3 reads CASSFRRAAEGTEAFF. The CDR3 nucleotides read TGTGCCAGCAGCTTCCGTAGGGCGGCAGAGGGCACTGAAGCTTTCTTT.

This chain connects TRBV4-3 to TRBJ2-1; tentative D call: TRBD2 (6 bases). The CDR3 is 15 amino acids. V shed 0 bases and J shed 6 bases, with 12 bases lying between them. Looked up from germline, CDR1 is LGHNA and CDR2 is YSLEER. The CDR3 protein is CASSQDKTSINEQFF. CDR3 nucleotide sequence: TGCGCCAGCAGCCAAGATAAGACTAGTATCAATGAGCAGTTCTTC.

This clonotype was found a few times. This chain connects TRBV27 to TRBJ2-2; D call uncertain. This CDR3 region has 12 residues. From germline, CDR1 is MNHEY and CDR2 SMNVEV (reference sequence). V was cut by 3 bases and J by 3 bases, with 2 bases left in between. CDR3 region: CASSFHTGELFF. CDR3 bases: TGTGCCAGCAGTTTCCACACCGGGGAGCTGTTTTTT.

Concerning this clonotype: Relative to the germline gene, one junction end is altered; a read error may explain this. This chain links TRBV14 with TRBJ2-1, with TRBD2 identical over 14 bases. The germline gives CDR1 SGHDN, CDR2 FVKESK. This CDR3 comprises 15 residues. Written as DNA, the CDR3 is TGTGCCAGCAGCACAGCGGGACTAGCGGGAGCCAATCCCGATTTC. As protein: CASSTAGLAGANPDF.

This clonotype was detected ten times or more. V and J are TRBV28 and TRBJ2-1, with D maybe TRBD2 (6 bases). CDR3 length equals 14 residues. The V gene lost 1 base and the J gene lost 2 bases, with 6 bases spanning the gap. Germline CDR1 is MDHEN and CDR2 is SYDVKM. The CDR3 reads CASSLSGAYNEQFF. The CDR3 coding sequence is TGTGCCAGCAGTTTATCGGGAGCCTACAATGAGCAGTTCTTC.

V usage is TRBV28 and J usage is TRBJ2-7; the match to TRBD1 covers 11 bases. The germline gives CDR1 MDHEN, CDR2 SYDVKM. The CDR3 length is 15 residues. V was clipped by 6 bases and J by 3 bases; unmatched bases: 7. The CDR3 is CASRDRTGGVYEQYF. The DNA of the CDR3 is TGTGCCAGCAGAGACCGGACAGGGGGCGTCTACGAGCAGTACTTC.

This clonotype was seen a single time. The chain carries TRBV13 and TRBJ2-2, with D possibly TRBD2 on 6 matching bases. This CDR3 has 14 residues. Trimming left V 5 bases short and J 8 bases short, with 15 bases between. In germline, CDR1 is PRHDT, CDR2 FYEKMQ (reference sequence). The CDR3 here is CASSPFRREGELFF. The CDR3 region has the DNA TGTGCCAGCAGCCCATTTCGGAGGGAGGGGGAGCTGTTTTTT.

This clonotype appeared a few times. CDR3 in DNA: TGCAGCGTTGTCAGGGCGGGGACCCAGTACTTC. It codes for CSVVRAGTQYF. This chain joins TRBV29-1 and TRBJ2-5, with D perhaps being TRBD1 or TRBD2 (5 bases each). V was cut by 4 bases and J by 7 bases, with 10 bases left in between. The CDR3 is 11 residues long. Germline V gene sequence: CDR1 SQVTM, CDR2 ANQGSEA.

This clonotype was counted many times. The rearrangement links TRBV5-1 to TRBJ2-2; D may correspond to TRBD1 or TRBD2 (6 bases each). The V end was cut by 0 bases, the J end by 6 bases, with 12 bases between. The CDR3 runs to 15 residues. Per the germline V gene, CDR1 is SGHRS and CDR2 is YFSETQ. The CDR3 DNA reads as TGCGCCAGCAGCTTGGCGGGGGCGTCTTCCGGGGAGCTGTTTTTT. As protein: CASSLAGASSGELFF.